A selection of T cell receptor beta chains follows, all from one sample in a study of OX40 agonist ivuxolimab in advanced cancers. The table came from immunoSEQ multiplex PCR; TCRdb's copy has only in-frame clones and leaves some out. This sample has tens of thousands of clones, with approximately 89% found just once. Source: CD4+ or CD8+ T cells sorted from blood, taken in a trial of the OX40 agonist ivuxolimab. Source of these receptors: an adult with an advanced solid tumor such as melanoma, head and neck, liver or kidney cancer. CDR3s include the opening cysteine and the closing phenylalanine or tryptophan. The order of the fields is J gene, clone size, D gene, V gene, CDR3 protein, CDR3 DNA. The D gene is left open where the match is weak. Expanded clones get a size class; other rows say once, few or many, or leave the size out.

>TRBJ2-1|few|TRBD1|TRBV6-1
CASFTGGSYNEQFF
TGTGCCAGCTTTACAGGGGGCTCCTACAATGAGCAGTTCTTC
>TRBJ2-1|NA|NA|TRBV14
CASSRSQDGYEQFF
TGTGCCAGCAGCCGATCCCAAGATGGATATGAGCAGTTCTTC
>TRBJ2-7|few|NA|TRBV6-5
CASRMAVAYEQYF
TGTGCCAGTCGAATGGCAGTAGCCTACGAGCAGTACTTC
>TRBJ2-3|NA|NA|TRBV5-1
CASRVTPSTDTQYF
TGCGCCAGCAGGGTTACACCTAGCACAGATACGCAGTATTTT
>TRBJ2-7|few|NA|TRBV5-1
CASAAGQSYEQYF
TGCGCCAGCGCCGCTGGACAGAGCTACGAGCAGTACTTC
>TRBJ2-2|NA|NA|TRBV11-2
CASSPGVQGGELFF
TGTGCCAGCAGCCCCGGCGTGCAGGGCGGGGAGCTGTTTTTT
>TRBJ2-1|NA|NA|TRBV7-2
CASSTRPSSTYNEQFF
TGTGCCAGCAGCACACGTCCATCCTCCACCTACAATGAGCAGTTCTTC
>TRBJ2-5|NA|NA|TRBV14
CASSPHRGNHQETQYF
TGTGCCAGCAGCCCTCATAGAGGCAACCACCAAGAGACCCAGTACTTC
>TRBJ1-5|NA|TRBD1|TRBV9
CASSVGQGNQPQHF
TGTGCCAGCAGCGTGGGACAGGGCAATCAGCCCCAGCATTTT
>TRBJ2-7|NA|NA|TRBV5-8
CASSWGPGEQYF
TGTGCCAGCAGCTGGGGTCCGGGCGAGCAGTACTTC
>TRBJ1-5|NA|NA|TRBV27
CEEGNQPQHF
TGTGAAGAGGGCAATCAGCCCCAGCATTTT
>TRBJ1-1|NA|TRBD1|TRBV19
CASRSQGAGNTEAFF
TGTGCCAGTAGGTCACAGGGGGCTGGTAACACTGAAGCTTTCTTT
>TRBJ2-5|NA|NA|TRBV2
CASSRGQTQETQYF
TGTGCCAGCAGCCGAGGACAGACCCAAGAGACCCAGTACTTC
>TRBJ2-6|NA|NA|TRBV5-1
CASSGGVTGANVLTF
TGCGCCAGCAGCGGAGGAGTAACTGGGGCCAACGTCCTGACTTTC
>TRBJ2-7|NA|TRBD1|TRBV11-2
CASSFGTGPIYEQYF
TGTGCCAGCAGCTTCGGGACAGGACCTATCTACGAGCAGTACTTC
>TRBJ2-5|NA|TRBD1|TRBV30
CAWRPGQRLQETQYF
TGTGCCTGGAGGCCGGGACAGAGACTTCAAGAGACCCAGTACTTC
>TRBJ2-2|NA|TRBD1|TRBV9
CASRPGQGNTGELFF
TGTGCCAGCAGACCGGGACAGGGGAACACCGGGGAGCTGTTTTTT
>TRBJ2-4|NA|TRBD2|TRBV7-9
CASSMTSVKAKNIQYF
TGTGCCAGCAGCATGACTAGCGTGAAAGCCAAAAACATTCAGTACTTC
>TRBJ2-1|NA|TRBD2|TRBV7-9
CASSRGLAGAQGEQFF
TGTGCCAGCAGTCGAGGACTAGCGGGGGCCCAAGGGGAGCAGTTCTTC
>TRBJ2-7|once|NA|TRBV18
CASSPAGSPYEQYF
TGTGCCAGCTCACCGGCCGGCAGTCCCTACGAGCAGTACTTC
>TRBJ1-3|NA|NA|TRBV30
CAWSIGGHDSGNTIYF
TGTGCCTGGAGTATCGGAGGGCATGACTCTGGAAACACCATATATTTT
>TRBJ1-1|NA|NA|TRBV11-3
CASSLDHVAFF
TGTGCCAGCAGCTTAGATCACGTAGCTTTCTTT
>TRBJ1-2|NA|NA|TRBV5-8
CASSLNSYYGYTF
TGTGCCAGCAGCTTGAACAGTTACTATGGCTACACCTTC
>TRBJ1-2|NA|TRBD1|TRBV7-8
CASSRTGAGLDYGYTF
TGTGCCAGCAGTCGAACAGGGGCGGGTTTGGACTATGGCTACACCTTC
>TRBJ2-7|NA|NA|TRBV9
CASSVEASVTAYEQYF
TGTGCCAGCAGCGTAGAGGCGTCTGTGACAGCCTACGAGCAGTACTTC
>TRBJ2-6|NA|TRBD1|TRBV18
CASSPITGAGANVLTF
TGTGCCAGCTCACCAATCACAGGGGCTGGGGCCAACGTCCTGACTTTC
>TRBJ2-5|NA|NA|TRBV25-1
CASSGAGLETQYF
TGTGCCAGCAGTGGAGCGGGTTTGGAGACCCAGTACTTC
>TRBJ1-6|NA|NA|TRBV6-6
CASSPTIESPLHF
TGTGCCAGCAGCCCTACGATCGAGTCACCCCTCCACTTT
>TRBJ1-5|NA|NA|TRBV2
CASTGAGAGNQPQHF
TGTGCCAGCACCGGGGCGGGGGCGGGCAATCAGCCCCAGCATTTT
>TRBJ2-2|NA|TRBD1|TRBV18
CASSPQGTGSTGELFF
TGTGCCAGCTCACCCCAAGGGACAGGATCCACCGGGGAGCTGTTTTTT
>TRBJ1-2|few|NA|TRBV7-2
CASSPGPIYGYTF
TGTGCCAGCAGCCCGGGACCGATCTATGGCTACACCTTC
>TRBJ1-4|NA|TRBD1|TRBV5-6
CASSYKVNPGGPTNEKLFF
TGTGCCAGCAGCTACAAAGTTAACCCAGGGGGCCCCACTAATGAAAAACTGTTTTTT
>TRBJ2-5|NA|NA|TRBV9
CASSVNSRETQYF
TGTGCCAGCAGCGTAAACTCCCGAGAAACCCAGTACTTC
>TRBJ1-2|once|NA|TRBV19
CASSMLDNYGYTF
TGTGCCAGTAGTATGTTGGATAACTATGGCTACACCTTC
>TRBJ2-5|NA|NA|TRBV11-2
CASSLGGRIQETQYF
TGTGCCAGCAGCTTAGGTGGACGTATCCAAGAGACCCAGTACTTC
>TRBJ2-2|NA|TRBD2|TRBV19
CASSTLGLAGTNTGELFF
TGTGCCAGTAGTACCCTGGGACTAGCGGGTACGAACACCGGGGAGCTGTTTTTT
>TRBJ1-5|once|NA|TRBV6-6
CASTLNRDDQPQHF
TGTGCCAGCACCCTAAACAGGGACGATCAGCCCCAGCATTTT
>TRBJ2-3|NA|NA|TRBV19
CASSFRRGQAGDTQYF
TGTGCCAGTAGTTTCCGACGAGGGCAGGCAGGAGATACGCAGTATTTT
>TRBJ1-1|NA|NA|TRBV7-6
CASSGDMNTEAFF
TGTGCCAGCAGCGGAGACATGAACACTGAAGCTTTCTTT
>TRBJ2-7|NA|TRBD2|TRBV5-1
CASSPSSGGRYEQYF
TGCGCCAGCAGCCCCTCTAGCGGGGGGCGGTACGAGCAGTACTTC
>TRBJ1-1|NA|NA|TRBV5-4
CASSPDSMSRGEAFF
TGTGCCAGCAGCCCGGATAGTATGAGTAGGGGTGAAGCTTTCTTT
>TRBJ2-3|NA|NA|TRBV7-6
CASSLGGNTDTQYF
TGTGCCAGCAGCTTAGGGGGGAACACAGATACGCAGTATTTT
>TRBJ1-4|NA|NA|TRBV6-1
CATLQGYGANEKLFF
TGTGCCACTCTACAGGGTTACGGAGCTAATGAAAAACTGTTTTTT
>TRBJ2-2|once|NA|TRBV5-1
CASSPIPADNTGELFF
TGCGCCAGCAGCCCGATCCCAGCGGATAACACCGGGGAGCTGTTTTTT
>TRBJ2-7|NA|NA|TRBV6-1
CASSERGQTVYEQYF
TGTGCCAGCAGTGAAAGGGGTCAGACAGTCTACGAGCAGTACTTC
>TRBJ1-6|few|NA|TRBV2
CASSVSTFNSPLHF
TGTGCCAGCAGCGTCTCCACGTTTAATTCACCCCTCCACTTT
>TRBJ1-4|NA|TRBD1|TRBV5-1
CASSGGTGDEKLFF
TGCGCCAGCAGCGGGGGGACAGGGGATGAAAAACTGTTTTTT
>TRBJ2-1|NA|TRBD1|TRBV18
CASSPGQSSYNEQFF
TGTGCCAGCTCACCGGGACAGAGCTCCTACAATGAGCAGTTCTTC
>TRBJ2-5|NA|NA|TRBV27
CASSLLGLGETQYF
TGTGCCAGCAGTTTACTGGGACTGGGAGAGACCCAGTACTTC
>TRBJ2-7|NA|NA|TRBV5-5
CASSLGPVSYEQYF
TGTGCCAGCAGCTTGGGCCCAGTCTCCTACGAGCAGTACTTC
>TRBJ1-5|NA|NA|TRBV21-1
CASSKVFGAGQGNQPQHF
TGTGCCAGCAGCAAAGTTTTTGGCGCAGGGCAGGGCAATCAGCCCCAGCATTTT
>TRBJ2-5|NA|NA|TRBV19
CASSPRTVQETQYF
TGTGCCAGTAGTCCTCGGACAGTCCAAGAGACCCAGTACTTC